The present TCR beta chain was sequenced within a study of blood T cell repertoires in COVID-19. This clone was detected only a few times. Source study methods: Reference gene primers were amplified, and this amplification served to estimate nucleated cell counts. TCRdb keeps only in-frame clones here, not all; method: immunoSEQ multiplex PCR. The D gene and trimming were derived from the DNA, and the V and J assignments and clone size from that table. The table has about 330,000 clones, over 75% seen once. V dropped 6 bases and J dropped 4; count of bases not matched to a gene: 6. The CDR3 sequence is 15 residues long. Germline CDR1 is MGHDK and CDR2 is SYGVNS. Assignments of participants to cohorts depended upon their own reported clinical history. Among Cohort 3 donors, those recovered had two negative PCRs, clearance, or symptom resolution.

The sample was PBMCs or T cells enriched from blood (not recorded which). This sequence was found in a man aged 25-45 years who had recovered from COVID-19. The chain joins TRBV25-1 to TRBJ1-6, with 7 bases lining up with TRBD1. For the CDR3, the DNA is TGTGCCAGCAGGGAGACAGGGAGTTATAATTCACCCCTCCACTTT. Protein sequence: CASRETGSYNSPLHF.